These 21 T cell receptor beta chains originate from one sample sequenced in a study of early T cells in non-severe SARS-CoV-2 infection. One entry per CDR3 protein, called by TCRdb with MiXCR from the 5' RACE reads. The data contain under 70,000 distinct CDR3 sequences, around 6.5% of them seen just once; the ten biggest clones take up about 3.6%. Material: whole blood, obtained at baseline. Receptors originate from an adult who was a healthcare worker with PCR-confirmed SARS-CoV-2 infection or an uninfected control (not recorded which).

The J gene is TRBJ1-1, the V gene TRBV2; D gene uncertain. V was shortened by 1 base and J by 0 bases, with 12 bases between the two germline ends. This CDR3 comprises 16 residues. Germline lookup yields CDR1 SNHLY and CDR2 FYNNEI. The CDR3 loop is CASSEEDTRLNTEAFF. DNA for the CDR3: TGTGCCAGCAGTGAAGAAGACACCCGATTGAACACTGAAGCTTTCTTT.

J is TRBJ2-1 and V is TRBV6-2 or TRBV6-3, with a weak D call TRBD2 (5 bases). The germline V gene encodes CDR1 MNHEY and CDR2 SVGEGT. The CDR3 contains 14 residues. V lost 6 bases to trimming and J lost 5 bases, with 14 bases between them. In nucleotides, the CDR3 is TGTGCCAGCAGCCAGATAAGAGGGCACAATGAGCAGTTCTTC. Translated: CASSQIRGHNEQFF.

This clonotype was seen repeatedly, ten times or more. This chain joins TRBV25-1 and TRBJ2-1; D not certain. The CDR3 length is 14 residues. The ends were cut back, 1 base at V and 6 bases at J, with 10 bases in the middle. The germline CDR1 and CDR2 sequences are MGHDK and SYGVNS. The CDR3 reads CASSESHLSNEQFF. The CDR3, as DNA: TGTGCCAGCAGTGAATCTCACCTCTCCAATGAGCAGTTCTTC.

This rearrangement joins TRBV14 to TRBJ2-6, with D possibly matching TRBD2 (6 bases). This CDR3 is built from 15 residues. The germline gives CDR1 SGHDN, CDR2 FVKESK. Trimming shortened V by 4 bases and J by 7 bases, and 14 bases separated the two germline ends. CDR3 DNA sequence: TGTGCCAGCAGCCTGGGGGGTGTTTTAGCCAACGTCCTGACTTTC. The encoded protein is CASSLGGVLANVLTF.

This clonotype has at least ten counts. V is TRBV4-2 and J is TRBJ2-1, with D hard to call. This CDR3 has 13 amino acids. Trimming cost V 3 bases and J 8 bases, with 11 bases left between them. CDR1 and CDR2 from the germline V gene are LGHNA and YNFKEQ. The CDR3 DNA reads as TGTGCCAGCAGCCAGGTCTTCAATGATGAGCAGTTCTTC. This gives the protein CASSQVFNDEQFF.

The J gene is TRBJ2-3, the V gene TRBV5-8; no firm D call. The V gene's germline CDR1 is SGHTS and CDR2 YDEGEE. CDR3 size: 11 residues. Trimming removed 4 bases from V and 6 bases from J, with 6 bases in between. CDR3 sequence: CASSTYDTQYF. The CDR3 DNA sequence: TGTGCCAGCAGCACGTATGATACGCAGTATTTT.

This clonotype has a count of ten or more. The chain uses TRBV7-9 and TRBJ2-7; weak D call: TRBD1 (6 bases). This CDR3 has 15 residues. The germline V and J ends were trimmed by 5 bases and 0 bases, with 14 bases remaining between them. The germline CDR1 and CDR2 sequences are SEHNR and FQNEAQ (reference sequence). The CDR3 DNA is TGTGCCAGCAGCCCTCCGACAGGCCTCTCCTACGAGCAGTACTTC. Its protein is CASSPPTGLSYEQYF.

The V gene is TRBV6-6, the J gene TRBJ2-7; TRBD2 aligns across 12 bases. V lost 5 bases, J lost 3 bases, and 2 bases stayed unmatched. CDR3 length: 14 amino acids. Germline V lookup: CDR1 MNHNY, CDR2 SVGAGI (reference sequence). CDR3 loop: CASSLAGGDYEQYF. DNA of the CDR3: TGTGCCAGCAGTCTAGCGGGAGGGGACTACGAGCAGTACTTC.

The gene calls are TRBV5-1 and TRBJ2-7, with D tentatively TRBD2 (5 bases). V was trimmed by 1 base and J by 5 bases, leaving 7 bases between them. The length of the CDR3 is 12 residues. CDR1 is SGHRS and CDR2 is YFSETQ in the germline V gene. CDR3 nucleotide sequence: TGCGCCAGCAGCTTGACACTAGACGAGCAGTACTTC. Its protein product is CASSLTLDEQYF.

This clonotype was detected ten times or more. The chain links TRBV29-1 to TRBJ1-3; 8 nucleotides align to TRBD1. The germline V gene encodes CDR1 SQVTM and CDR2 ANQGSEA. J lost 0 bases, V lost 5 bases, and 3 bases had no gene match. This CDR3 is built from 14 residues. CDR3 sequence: CSVTGTGSGNTIYF. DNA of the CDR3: TGCAGCGTTACTGGGACAGGCTCTGGAAACACCATATATTTT.

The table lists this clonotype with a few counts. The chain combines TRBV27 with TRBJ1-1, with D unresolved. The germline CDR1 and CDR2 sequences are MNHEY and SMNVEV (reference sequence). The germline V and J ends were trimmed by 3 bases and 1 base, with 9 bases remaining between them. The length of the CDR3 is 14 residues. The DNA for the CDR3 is TGTGCCAGCAGTTTCCAGAACTGGAACACTGAAGCTTTCTTT. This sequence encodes CASSFQNWNTEAFF.

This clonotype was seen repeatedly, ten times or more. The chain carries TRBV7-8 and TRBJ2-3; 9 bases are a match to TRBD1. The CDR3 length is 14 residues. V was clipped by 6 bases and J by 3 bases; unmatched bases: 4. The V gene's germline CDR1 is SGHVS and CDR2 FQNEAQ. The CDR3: CASSWTGETDTQYF. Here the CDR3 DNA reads TGTGCCAGCAGTTGGACAGGGGAGACAGATACGCAGTATTTT.

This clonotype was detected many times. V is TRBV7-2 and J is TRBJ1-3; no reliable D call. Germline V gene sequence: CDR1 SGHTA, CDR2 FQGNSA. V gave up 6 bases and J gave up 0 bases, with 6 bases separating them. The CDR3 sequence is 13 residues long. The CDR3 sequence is CASSAHSGNTIYF. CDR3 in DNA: TGTGCCAGCAGTGCCCACTCTGGAAACACCATATATTTT.

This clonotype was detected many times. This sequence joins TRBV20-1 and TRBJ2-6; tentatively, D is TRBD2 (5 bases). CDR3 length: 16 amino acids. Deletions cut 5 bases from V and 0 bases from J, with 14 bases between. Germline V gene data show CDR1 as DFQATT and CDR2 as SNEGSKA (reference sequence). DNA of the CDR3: TGCAGTGCTCGGAGGACGGGCAACTCTGGGGCCAACGTCCTGACTTTC. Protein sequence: CSARRTGNSGANVLTF.

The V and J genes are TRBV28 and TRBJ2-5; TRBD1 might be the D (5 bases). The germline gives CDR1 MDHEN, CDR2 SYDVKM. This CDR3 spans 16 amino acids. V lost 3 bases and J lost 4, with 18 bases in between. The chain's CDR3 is CASSFPDPGKRETQYF. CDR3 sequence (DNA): TGTGCCAGCAGTTTCCCCGATCCAGGGAAGCGAGAGACCCAGTACTTC.

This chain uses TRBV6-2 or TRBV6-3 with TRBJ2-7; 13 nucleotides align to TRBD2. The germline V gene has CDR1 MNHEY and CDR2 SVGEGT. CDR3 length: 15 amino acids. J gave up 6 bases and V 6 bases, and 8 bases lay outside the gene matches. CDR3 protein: CASRKGLAGVGEQYF. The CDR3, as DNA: TGTGCCAGCAGAAAAGGACTAGCGGGAGTTGGCGAGCAGTACTTC.

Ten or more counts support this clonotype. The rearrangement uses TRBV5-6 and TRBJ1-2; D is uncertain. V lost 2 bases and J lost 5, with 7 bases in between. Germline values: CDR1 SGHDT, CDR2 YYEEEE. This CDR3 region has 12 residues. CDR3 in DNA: TGTGCCAGCAGCTTAAGCACGTATGGCTACACCTTC. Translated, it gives CASSLSTYGYTF.

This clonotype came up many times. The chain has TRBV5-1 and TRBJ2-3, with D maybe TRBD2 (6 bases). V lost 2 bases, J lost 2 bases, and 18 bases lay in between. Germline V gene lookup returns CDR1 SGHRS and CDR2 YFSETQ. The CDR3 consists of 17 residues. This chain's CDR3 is CASSFGSPGDPTDTQYF. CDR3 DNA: TGCGCCAGCAGCTTTGGCAGTCCGGGAGACCCCACAGATACGCAGTATTTT. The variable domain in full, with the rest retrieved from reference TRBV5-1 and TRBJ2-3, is KAGVTQTPRYLIKTRGQQVTLSCSPISGHRSVSWYQQTPGQGLQFLFEYFSETQRNKGNFPGRFSGRQFSNSRSEMNVSTLELGDSALYLCASSFGSPGDPTDTQYFGPGTRLTVL.

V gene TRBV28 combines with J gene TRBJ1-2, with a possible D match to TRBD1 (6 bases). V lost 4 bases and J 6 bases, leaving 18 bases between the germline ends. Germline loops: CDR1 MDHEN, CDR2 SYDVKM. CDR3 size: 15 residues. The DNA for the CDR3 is TGTGCCAGCAGTTCCCCTGGGCAGGGGAAAGATGGCTACACCTTC. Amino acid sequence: CASSSPGQGKDGYTF.

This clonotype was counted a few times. CDR3 bases: TGTGCCAGCAGCCCCAGACTAGCGGGAGCTGTAAATGAGCAGTTCTTC. The encoded protein is CASSPRLAGAVNEQFF. V usage is TRBV5-4 and J usage is TRBJ2-1; TRBD2 matches 12 bases. The CDR3 runs 16 residues. The germline V gene has CDR1 SGHNT and CDR2 YYREEE (reference sequence). V dropped 4 bases and J dropped 7; count of bases not matched to a gene: 9.

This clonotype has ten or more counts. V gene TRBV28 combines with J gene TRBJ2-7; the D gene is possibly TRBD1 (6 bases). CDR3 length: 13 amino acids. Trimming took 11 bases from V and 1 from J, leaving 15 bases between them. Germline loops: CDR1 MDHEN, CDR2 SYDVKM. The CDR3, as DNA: TGTGCCCTACGACAGGCCTGGTCCTACGAGCAGTACTTC. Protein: CALRQAWSYEQYF.